These T cell receptor beta chains were read from a single sample in a study of blood T cell repertoires in COVID-19. The table came from immunoSEQ multiplex PCR; TCRdb's copy has only in-frame clones and leaves some out. Among about 180,000 clones listed, more than 85% were seen once. Sequenced: PBMCs or T cells enriched from blood (not recorded which). Receptors were obtained from a woman between 50 and 59 years old who had recovered from COVID-19. Both conserved end residues are part of each CDR3. A D gene is named only where the DNA matches it firmly. The size field is filled for only some rows; it gives once, few, many or a size class.

abundance,j_gene,d_gene,v_gene,len,CDR3nt,CDR3aa
.,TRBJ1-2,TRBD1,TRBV2,11,TGTGCCCTTGGACAGGGGGATGGCTACACCTTC,CALGQGDGYTF
.,TRBJ2-1,TRBD2,TRBV4-2,15,TGTGCCAGCAGCCAAGCACTAGCGGGAGAGGCTAGGCAGTTCTTC,CASSQALAGEARQFF
.,TRBJ1-5,.,TRBV5-1,14,TGCGCCAGCAGCCTGACGGGGGGCAATCAGCCCCAGCATTTT,CASSLTGGNQPQHF
.,TRBJ2-5,.,TRBV5-1,16,TGCGCCAGCAGCTTGGCATCAGGATGGTACCAAGAGACCCAGTACTTC,CASSLASGWYQETQYF
.,TRBJ1-3,.,TRBV6-5,14,TGTGCCAGCAGCCCGGCGGAGATCGGGAACACCATATATTTT,CASSPAEIGNTIYF
.,TRBJ1-2,.,TRBV15,14,TGTGCCACCAGCAGAGATCGGGGGGCGGCTGGCTACACCTTC,CATSRDRGAAGYTF
.,TRBJ2-5,TRBD2,TRBV10-3,19,TGTGCCATCAGTGAGCCGAGTCAAGCGGGAGGGCCGTCCCAAGAGACCCAGTACTTC,CAISEPSQAGGPSQETQYF
.,TRBJ2-2,TRBD2,TRBV4-3,17,TGCGCCAGCAGCCAAGAATCAGCGGGAAAGGGCACCGGGGAGCTGTTTTTT,CASSQESAGKGTGELFF
.,TRBJ1-5,.,TRBV7-3,13,TGTGCCAGCAGCATTGACAGAGGTCAGCCCCAGCATTTT,CASSIDRGQPQHF
.,TRBJ1-5,.,TRBV19,13,TGTGCCAGTAGTATCGGTGTCGGTCAGCCCCAGCATTTT,CASSIGVGQPQHF
.,TRBJ1-1,.,TRBV5-8,14,TGTGCCAGCAGCTTGGGGAGAGGGAACACTGAAGCTTTCTTT,CASSLGRGNTEAFF
.,TRBJ2-7,TRBD1,TRBV18,16,TGTGCCAGCTCACTCTCCGGGACAGGGGTTTCCTACGAGCAGTACTTC,CASSLSGTGVSYEQYF
.,TRBJ1-2,TRBD1,TRBV3-1/TRBV3-2,15,TGTGCCAGCAGCCATCGACAGGGGGCGAACTATGGCTACACCTTC,CASSHRQGANYGYTF
.,TRBJ1-1,TRBD1,TRBV18,15,TGTGCCAGCTCACCACCGGGACAGTTGAACACTGAAGCTTTCTTT,CASSPPGQLNTEAFF
.,TRBJ1-1,.,TRBV30,11,TGTGCCTGGAGCAAGACACCTGAAGCTTTCTTT,CAWSKTPEAFF
many,TRBJ1-2,TRBD1,TRBV5-4,16,TGTGCCAGCAGCTTGGACAGGGGGGTCACCTCGTATGGCTACACCTTC,CASSLDRGVTSYGYTF
once,TRBJ1-4,.,TRBV28,13,TGTGCCAGCAGTGGGGGCGCCCTGAAAAACTGTCTTTTT,CASSGGALKNCLF
.,TRBJ1-5,TRBD1,TRBV28,20,TGTGCCAGCAGTCCCGGCCGCCGTGACAGGGGACTTATTAGCAATCAGCCCCAGCATTTT,CASSPGRRDRGLISNQPQHF
.,TRBJ2-3,TRBD2,TRBV13,13,TGTGCCAGCAGCTTCGGACTAGCCAATACGCAGTATTTT,CASSFGLANTQYF
.,TRBJ1-4,.,TRBV7-9,19,TGTGCCAGCAGCTTAAGCACGGGTCTTCTCAACTTAGCTAATGAAAAACTGTTTTTT,CASSLSTGLLNLANEKLFF
.,TRBJ1-2,.,TRBV12-3/TRBV12-4,13,TGTGCCAGCAGTCGCCGGGGGAGGGACGGCTACACCTTC,CASSRRGRDGYTF
.,TRBJ2-1,.,TRBV7-9,14,TGTGCCAGCAGCTTAGGTAGCGGAAGTAATGAGCAGTTCTTC,CASSLGSGSNEQFF
.,TRBJ1-2,.,TRBV21-1,20,TGTGCCAGCAGCACGGTGATCACCAGACAGGACTCCCCCCTTAACTATGGCTACACCTTC,CASSTVITRQDSPLNYGYTF
.,TRBJ2-1,.,TRBV9,13,TGTGCCAGCAGCGTAGCTGCAGGGATTCAGCAGTTCTTC,CASSVAAGIQQFF
.,TRBJ2-5,TRBD2,TRBV6-5,14,TGTGCCAGCACCGCGACTAGCGGGATTGAGACCCAGTACTTC,CASTATSGIETQYF
.,TRBJ2-1,.,TRBV7-9,18,TGTGCCAGCAGCTCCGGTCAGACTCTACACGACTACTACAATGAGCAGTTCTTC,CASSSGQTLHDYYNEQFF
.,TRBJ2-7,.,TRBV6-1,13,TGTGCCAGCAGTGAAACGACAAGATCCGAGCAGTACTTC,CASSETTRSEQYF
.,TRBJ1-6,.,TRBV28,15,TGTGCCAGCAGTTCTACTTCCGTGCGTAATTCACCCCTCCACTTT,CASSSTSVRNSPLHF
.,TRBJ2-5,TRBD1,TRBV5-6,15,TGTGCCAGCTTCCCCGAGGGCAGGGGGCGAGAGACCCAGTACTTC,CASFPEGRGRETQYF
.,TRBJ2-2,TRBD1,TRBV18,16,TGTGCCAGCTCACCAGACAGGGGGATGAACACCGGGGAGCTGTTTTTT,CASSPDRGMNTGELFF
.,TRBJ1-5,.,TRBV23-1,18,TGCGCCAGCAGTCAATCGTACCCAGAACAACATAGCAATCAGCCCCAGCATTTT,CASSQSYPEQHSNQPQHF
.,TRBJ2-3,TRBD2,TRBV3-1/TRBV3-2,15,TGTGCCAGCAGCCCTCGAGGGCGGGAGTTAGATACGCAGTATTTT,CASSPRGRELDTQYF
.,TRBJ2-5,TRBD1,TRBV29-1,14,TGCAGCGTTGCGGCGCGGCAGGGGGCAGAGACCCAGTACTTC,CSVAARQGAETQYF
.,TRBJ1-1,.,TRBV3-1/TRBV3-2,15,TGTGCCAGCAGCCAAGGTTTGTGGGCGGGCACTGAAGCTTTCTTT,CASSQGLWAGTEAFF
few,TRBJ2-2,TRBD1,TRBV28,14,TGTGCCACCCGACAGGGGGGAACCACCGGGGAGCTGTTTTTT,CATRQGGTTGELFF
.,TRBJ2-7,TRBD1,TRBV2,12,TGTGCCAGCACGGTGACAGGGGAAGAGCAGTACTTC,CASTVTGEEQYF
.,TRBJ2-3,TRBD2,TRBV24-1,14,TGTGCCACCAGTCGTAGCGGGGGCACAGATACGCAGTATTTT,CATSRSGGTDTQYF
few,TRBJ2-1,.,TRBV11-2,15,TGTGCCAGCAGTCCTAAACAGGACCCGTACAATGAGCAGTTCTTC,CASSPKQDPYNEQFF
.,TRBJ1-3,TRBD1,TRBV5-1,16,TGCGCCAGCAGCTTGGATGGACAGGGAAAAGGAAACACCATATATTTT,CASSLDGQGKGNTIYF
.,TRBJ1-4,TRBD1,TRBV5-4,14,TGTGCCAGCAGCTTGGGAGGGGGCGAGGGAAAACTGTTTTTT,CASSLGGGEGKLFF
.,TRBJ2-2,.,TRBV7-3,17,TGTGCCAGCAGCTTGCGGGGGCCTGCGACTGTCACCGGGGAGCTGTTTTTT,CASSLRGPATVTGELFF
.,TRBJ2-7,TRBD2,TRBV19,19,TGTGCCAGTAGTACCCATCACGTGGTTAAGGTGAGCGGGGCCTACGAGCAGTACTTC,CASSTHHVVKVSGAYEQYF
medium-sized,TRBJ2-1,TRBD1,TRBV7-3,14,TGTGCCAGCAGCTTACTGGACAGGGGGAATGAGCAGTTCTTC,CASSLLDRGNEQFF
.,TRBJ1-6,TRBD1,TRBV18,13,TGTGCCAGCTCAGACAGGGAGGCTTCACCCCTCCACTTT,CASSDREASPLHF
.,TRBJ1-1,.,TRBV5-1,14,TGCGCCAGCAGCTTGGCCATAGTGAACACTGAAGCTTTCTTT,CASSLAIVNTEAFF
.,TRBJ2-3,TRBD2,TRBV11-3,14,TGTGCCAGCAGCATTAGCGGGAGCACAGATACGCAGTATTTT,CASSISGSTDTQYF
.,TRBJ2-7,.,TRBV24-1,12,TGTGCCACCAGTGAGGACAGTTACGAGCAGTACTTC,CATSEDSYEQYF
.,TRBJ1-3,TRBD1,TRBV11-2,16,TGTGCCAGCAGCTTAGATCTGCGACAGGGGGGAAACACCATATATTTT,CASSLDLRQGGNTIYF
.,TRBJ2-3,.,TRBV20-1,11,TGCAGTGCTAGAGCGGGTGTTACGCAGTATTTT,CSARAGVTQYF
.,TRBJ1-1,.,TRBV19,13,TGTGCCAGTAGTCTCGGGGAATACACTGAAGCTTTCTTT,CASSLGEYTEAFF
.,TRBJ2-7,.,TRBV18,11,TGTGCCAGCTCACCACGGAGTGAGCAGTACTTC,CASSPRSEQYF
.,TRBJ1-2,.,TRBV7-9,15,TGTGCCAGCAGCAAAGGGGCAGGTCCTAACTATGGCTACACCTTC,CASSKGAGPNYGYTF
.,TRBJ1-2,TRBD1,TRBV28,14,TGTGCCAGCGTCGCCCGACAGGGGTTTGATGGCTACACCTTC,CASVARQGFDGYTF
.,TRBJ2-7,TRBD1,TRBV19,15,TGTGCCAGTAGCCTAGGAGGACAGGGGGCGCGAGAGCAGTACTTC,CASSLGGQGAREQYF
.,TRBJ2-5,.,TRBV27,15,TGTGCCAGCAGTTTATCGACGGGAGCTCAAGAGACCCAGTACTTC,CASSLSTGAQETQYF
.,TRBJ2-5,.,TRBV5-1,15,TGCGCCAGCAGCTTGGGAGGACAGCTACAAGAGACCCAGTACTTC,CASSLGGQLQETQYF
.,TRBJ2-7,.,TRBV11-3,13,TGTGCCAGCAGCTTAGAGATCGGGGACGAGCAGTACTTC,CASSLEIGDEQYF
.,TRBJ1-1,TRBD1,TRBV2,13,TGTGCCAGCAGGACAGGGGGCATGACTGAAGCTTTCTTT,CASRTGGMTEAFF
.,TRBJ2-5,.,TRBV7-2,14,TGTGCCAGCCGCGGACCGGACAGAATAGAGACCCAGTACTTC,CASRGPDRIETQYF
.,TRBJ2-7,.,TRBV9,15,TGTGCCAGCAGCGCCCGGGGAGCGGCGTCCTACGAGCAGTACTTC,CASSARGAASYEQYF